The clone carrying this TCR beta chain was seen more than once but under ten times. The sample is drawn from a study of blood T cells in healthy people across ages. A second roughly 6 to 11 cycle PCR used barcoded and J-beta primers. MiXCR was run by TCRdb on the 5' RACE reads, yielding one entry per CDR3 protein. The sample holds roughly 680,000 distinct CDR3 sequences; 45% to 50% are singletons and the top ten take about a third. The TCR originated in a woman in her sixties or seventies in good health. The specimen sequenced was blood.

The CDR3 spells CSARSRYEQFF. As DNA, the CDR3 is TGCAGTGCTAGGAGCCGGTATGAGCAGTTCTTC. V gene TRBV20-1 combines with J gene TRBJ2-1; no reliable D call. The germline V and J ends were trimmed by 3 bases and 8 bases, with 8 bases remaining between them. The CDR3 has 11 amino acids. Germline loops: CDR1 DFQATT, CDR2 SNEGSKA (reference sequence).